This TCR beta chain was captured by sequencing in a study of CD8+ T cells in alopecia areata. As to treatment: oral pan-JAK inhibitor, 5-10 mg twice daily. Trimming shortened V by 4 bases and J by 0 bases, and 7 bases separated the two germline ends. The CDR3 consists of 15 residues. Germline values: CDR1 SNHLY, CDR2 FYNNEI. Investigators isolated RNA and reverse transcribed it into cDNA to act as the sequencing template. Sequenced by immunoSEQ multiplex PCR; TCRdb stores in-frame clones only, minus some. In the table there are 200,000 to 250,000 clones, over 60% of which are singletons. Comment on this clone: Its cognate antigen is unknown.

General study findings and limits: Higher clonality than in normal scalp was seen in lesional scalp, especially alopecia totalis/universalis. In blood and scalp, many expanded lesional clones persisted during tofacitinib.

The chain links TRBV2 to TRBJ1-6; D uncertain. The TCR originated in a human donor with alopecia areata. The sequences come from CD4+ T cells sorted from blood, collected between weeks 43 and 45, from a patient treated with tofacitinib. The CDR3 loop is CASSARSSYNSPLHF. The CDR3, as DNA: TGTGCCAGCAGTGCTCGTAGCTCCTATAATTCACCCCTCCACTTT.